A selection of T cell receptor beta chains follows, all from one sample in a study of blood T cell repertoires in COVID-19. Assay: immunoSEQ multiplex PCR; the TCRdb copy retains only in-frame clones and omits some. The table has approximately 230,000 clones, around 84% seen once. The source material was PBMCs or T cells enriched from blood (not recorded which). The source of these receptors is a man aged 40-50 years who had recovered from COVID-19. CDR3s include the opening cysteine and the closing phenylalanine or tryptophan. The order of the fields is J gene, V gene, CDR3 protein.

>TRBJ1-4|TRBV3-1/TRBV3-2
CASSTGSHEKLFF
>TRBJ2-1|TRBV18
CASSPPAGSSYNEQFF
>TRBJ1-2|TRBV28
CASSWDRNHGYTF
>TRBJ2-5|TRBV10-3
CAINGPGRETQYF
>TRBJ2-7|TRBV7-9
CASSPRLGVSEQYF
>TRBJ2-1|TRBV12-3/TRBV12-4
CASSPTSGIEQFF
>TRBJ2-3|TRBV2
CASSETPRSTDTQYF
>TRBJ2-7|TRBV5-5
CASSPGTGGWEQYF
>TRBJ2-1|TRBV19
CASVGGEVQGFYNEQFF
>TRBJ2-3|TRBV19
CASSIRLADTDTQYF
>TRBJ1-2|TRBV6-5
CASNGAGETYGYTF
>TRBJ1-2|TRBV18
CASSQQENYGYTF
>TRBJ2-7|TRBV11-3
CASSWGHGYEQYF
>TRBJ2-7|TRBV28
CAIRETSGPSGEQYF
>TRBJ1-6|TRBV6-5
CASSYESGITNSPLHF
>TRBJ1-4|TRBV5-5
CASSLVRNEKLFF
>TRBJ2-1|TRBV24-1
CATGTSGSSDEQFF
>TRBJ1-4|TRBV6-5
CASSPGGAAEKLFF
>TRBJ1-3|TRBV9
CASSNSGQGGYTIYF
>TRBJ2-7|TRBV5-5
CASSLVGREDEQYF
>TRBJ1-2|TRBV4-3
CASSQDIPGRRGYTF
>TRBJ2-7|TRBV27
CASKKSGTSEYQQYF
>TRBJ1-5|TRBV30
CAWSPSTGGQPQHF
>TRBJ2-7|TRBV27
CASSSGQGAYEQYF
>TRBJ1-1|TRBV30
CAWLPGQGWYTEAFF
>TRBJ1-2|TRBV11-2
CASSFPRGYGYTF
>TRBJ1-2|TRBV4-3
CASSQDQQSAYGYTF
>TRBJ1-2|TRBV7-9
CASSFTGAGYTF
>TRBJ1-6|TRBV28
CASSFGGQGNPYNSPLHF
>TRBJ1-4|TRBV9
CASSANPTGAAEKLFF
>TRBJ1-1|TRBV19
CASRTGTGLLNTEAFF
>TRBJ1-5|TRBV7-9
CASSLGGTEHQPQHF
>TRBJ2-3|TRBV3-1/TRBV3-2
CASSQVAGGEDTQYF
>TRBJ2-1|TRBV11-3
CASSPTDSDEQFF
>TRBJ1-2|TRBV7-8
CASSLGIYGYTF
>TRBJ2-7|TRBV15
CATSARRQGDEQYF
>TRBJ1-3|TRBV7-9
CASSLETGGGNTIYF